This T cell receptor (beta chain) was sequenced during a study of blood T cell repertoires in COVID-19. Study information: PBMCs, B-cell-depleted T cells, or T cells provided the cDNA or gDNA that made up the material.

Original processing methods: Amplified reference gene primers provided the basis for estimating nucleated cell counts. Sequencing was performed with immunoSEQ multiplex PCR; in TCRdb, only in-frame clones are kept and a portion is missing. V, J and clone size derive from that table, while D and trimming were established from the DNA sequence. The sample records fewer than 110,000 clones, roughly nine tenths being singletons. CDR1 and CDR2 (germline): SGHDN, FVKESK. The CDR3 has 13 amino acids. The V gene lost 1 base and the J gene lost 7 bases, with 10 bases spanning the gap. This receptor was obtained from a man between 50 and 59 years old with acute or convalescent COVID-19. This sequence joins TRBV14 and TRBJ1-2; TRBD1 might be the D (5 bases). Specimen: peripheral blood. This CDR3 reads CASSQGPGAGYTF. Written as DNA, the CDR3 is TGTGCCAGCAGCCAAGGGCCTGGGGCTGGCTACACCTTC.